A single sample is the source of the 10 T cell receptor beta chains below, sequenced in a study of identical twins. TCRdb reprocessed the 5' RACE reads via MiXCR and lists one record per CDR3 protein. The sample lists 200,000 to 300,000 distinct CDR3 sequences; roughly a tenth were seen once. Sequencing was performed on memory T cells sorted from blood. The receptors stem from a man aged 50-60 years in good health.

A few counts support this clonotype. V usage is TRBV12-3 or TRBV12-4 and J usage is TRBJ2-5; 10 bases match TRBD1. This CDR3 has 15 residues. V lost 4 bases, J lost 1 base, and 3 bases stayed unmatched. The CDR3 protein is CASSSGQGTQETQYF. The CDR3 coding sequence is TGTGCCAGCAGTTCGGGACAGGGGACCCAAGAGACCCAGTACTTC.

This chain joins TRBV6-2 or TRBV6-3 and TRBJ2-1; tentative D call: TRBD1 (6 bases). From germline, CDR1 is MNHEY and CDR2 SVGEGT. Deletions cut 7 bases from V and 3 bases from J, with 13 bases between. This CDR3 spans 14 amino acids. This CDR3 is CASKTGWRYNEQFF. The DNA of the CDR3 is TGTGCCAGCAAAACAGGGTGGCGCTACAATGAGCAGTTCTTC.

This clonotype was observed at least ten times. The V call is TRBV28, the J call TRBJ1-1, with D perhaps TRBD1 (5 bases). Germline assignment: CDR1 MDHEN and CDR2 SYDVKM. The CDR3 runs to 13 residues. Trimming cost V 6 bases and J 2 bases, with 10 bases left between them. CDR3 protein: CASSRQINTEAFF. The CDR3 DNA is TGTGCCAGCAGCAGACAGATTAACACTGAAGCTTTCTTT.

Ten or more counts support this clonotype. V gene TRBV11-1 combines with J gene TRBJ2-3, with D tentatively TRBD2 (5 bases). Germline CDR1 and CDR2: SGHAT and FQDESV (reference sequence). The CDR3 has 13 residues. Between the trimmed V and J ends, which lost 9 bases and 4 bases, there was a span of 14 bases. CDR3 in DNA: TGTGCCAGTACACATAGCGACCCAGATACGCAGTATTTT. Its translation is CASTHSDPDTQYF.

The chain recombines TRBV7-9 with TRBJ1-6, with TRBD1 matching over 10 bases. In germline, CDR1 is SEHNR, CDR2 FQNEAQ (reference sequence). The V gene end was trimmed by 5 bases and the J gene end by 8 bases; junction bases not matched to a gene: 6. The CDR3 has 15 residues. The CDR3 DNA sequence: TGTGCCAGCAGCGCCTGGACAGGGGGTGATTCACCCCTCCACTTT. Encoded protein: CASSAWTGGDSPLHF.

This clonotype has more than one count but fewer than ten. This rearrangement joins TRBV29-1 to TRBJ2-1; 9 positions agree with TRBD2. Unmatched junction bases numbered 8, after V lost 4 bases and J lost 7 bases. Germline lookup yields CDR1 SQVTM and CDR2 ANQGSEA. The CDR3 runs to 14 residues. The CDR3 loop is CSVGQGLASNEQFF. CDR3 bases: TGCAGCGTTGGTCAGGGACTAGCTTCTAATGAGCAGTTCTTC.

This clonotype was counted a few times. J is TRBJ2-2 and V is TRBV28; D is unresolved. From germline, CDR1 is MDHEN and CDR2 SYDVKM. V was pared by 1 base and J by 0 bases, with 15 bases between. The CDR3 is 18 residues long. In DNA form, the CDR3 reads TGTGCCAGCAGTTTATCCCTAGGTGGGCAGCCGAACACCGGGGAGCTGTTTTTT. Translated: CASSLSLGGQPNTGELFF.

This clonotype was seen repeatedly, ten times or more. The chain couples TRBV15 to TRBJ2-1; 7 nucleotides line up with TRBD1. The V segment lost 7 bases and the J segment 5 bases; nucleotides outside the gene matches: 8. This CDR3 has 14 residues. Germline V gives CDR1 LNHNV, CDR2 YYDKDF (reference sequence). The CDR3 region has the DNA TGTGCCACCAAACCCCGGGACAGTAACAATGAGCAGTTCTTC. This sequence encodes CATKPRDSNNEQFF.

This clonotype occurred many times. The genes are TRBV20-1 and TRBJ2-1; 8 bases map to TRBD2. The length of the CDR3 is 15 residues. Germline trimming cut 1 base from V and 3 bases from J; bases unmatched to any gene: 5. Germline V gene sequence: CDR1 DFQATT, CDR2 SNEGSKA (reference sequence). CDR3 coding DNA: TGCAGTGCTAGAGCCGGGACTAGTATCTACAATGAGCAGTTCTTC. This gives the protein CSARAGTSIYNEQFF.

This clonotype has at least ten counts. The chain joins TRBV7-8 to TRBJ2-1; D may be TRBD2 (5 bases). The V end was cut by 5 bases, the J end by 0 bases, with 17 bases between. The CDR3 contains 17 residues. Per the germline V gene, CDR1 is SGHVS and CDR2 is FQNEAQ. CDR3 protein: CASSPPGGTSSYNEQFF. CDR3 DNA sequence: TGTGCCAGCAGCCCCCCTGGCGGCACTAGCTCCTACAATGAGCAGTTCTTC.